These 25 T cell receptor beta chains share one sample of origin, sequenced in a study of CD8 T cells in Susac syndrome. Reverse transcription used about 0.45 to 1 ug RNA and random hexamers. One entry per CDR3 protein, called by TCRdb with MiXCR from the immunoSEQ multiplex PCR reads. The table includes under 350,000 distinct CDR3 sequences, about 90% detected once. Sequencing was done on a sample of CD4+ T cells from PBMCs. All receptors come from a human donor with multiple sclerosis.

CDR3: CATSDPGNSEKLFF. Here the CDR3 DNA reads TGTGCCACCAGTGATCCAGGGAATTCGGAAAAACTGTTTTTT. This rearrangement joins TRBV24-1 to TRBJ1-4; D may be TRBD1 (5 bases). The V and J ends lost 3 bases and 8 bases respectively, with 12 bases between them. Germline V gene data show CDR1 as KGHDR and CDR2 as SFDVKD. The CDR3 covers 14 residues.

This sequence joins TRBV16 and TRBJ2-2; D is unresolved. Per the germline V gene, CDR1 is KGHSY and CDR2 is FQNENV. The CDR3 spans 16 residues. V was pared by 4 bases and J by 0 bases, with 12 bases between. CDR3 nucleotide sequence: TGTGCCAGCAGCCTCCACCGGGCACCGAACACCGGGGAGCTGTTTTTT. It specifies CASSLHRAPNTGELFF.

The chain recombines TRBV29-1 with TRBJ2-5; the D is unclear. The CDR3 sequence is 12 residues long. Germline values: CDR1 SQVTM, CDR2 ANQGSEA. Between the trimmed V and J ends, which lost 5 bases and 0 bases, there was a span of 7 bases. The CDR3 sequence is CSVRENQETQYF. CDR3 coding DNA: TGCAGCGTTCGTGAGAACCAAGAGACCCAGTACTTC.

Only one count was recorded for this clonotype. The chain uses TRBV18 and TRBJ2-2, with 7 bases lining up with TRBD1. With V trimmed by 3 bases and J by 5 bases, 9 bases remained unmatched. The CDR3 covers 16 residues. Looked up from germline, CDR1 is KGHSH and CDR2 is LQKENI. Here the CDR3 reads CASSPSGTDITGELFF. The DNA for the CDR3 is TGTGCCAGCTCACCGTCCGGGACAGACATAACCGGGGAGCTGTTTTTT.

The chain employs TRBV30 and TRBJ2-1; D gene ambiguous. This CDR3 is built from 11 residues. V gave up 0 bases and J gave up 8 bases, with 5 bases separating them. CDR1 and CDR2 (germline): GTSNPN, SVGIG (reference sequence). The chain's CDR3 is CAWSVRYEQFF. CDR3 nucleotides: TGTGCCTGGAGTGTCCGATATGAGCAGTTCTTC.

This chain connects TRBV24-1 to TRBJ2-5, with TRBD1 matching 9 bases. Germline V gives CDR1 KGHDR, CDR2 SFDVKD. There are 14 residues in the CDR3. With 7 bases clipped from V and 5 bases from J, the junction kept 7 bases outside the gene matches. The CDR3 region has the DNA TGTGCCACCAGCCCGGGACAGGGTTTGGAGACCCAGTACTTC. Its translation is CATSPGQGLETQYF.

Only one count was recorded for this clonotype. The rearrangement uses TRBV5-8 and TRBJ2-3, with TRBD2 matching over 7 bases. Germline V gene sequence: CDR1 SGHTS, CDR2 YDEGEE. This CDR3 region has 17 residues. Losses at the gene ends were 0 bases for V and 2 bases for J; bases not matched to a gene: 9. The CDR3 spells CASSLVVSGQTTDTQYF. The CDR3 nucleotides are TGTGCCAGCAGCTTGGTTGTTAGCGGGCAAACCACAGATACGCAGTATTTT.

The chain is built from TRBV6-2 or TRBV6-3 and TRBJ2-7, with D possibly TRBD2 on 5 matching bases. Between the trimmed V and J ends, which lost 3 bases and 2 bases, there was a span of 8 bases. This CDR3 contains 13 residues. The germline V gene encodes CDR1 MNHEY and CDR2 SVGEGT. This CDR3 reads CASSYPGTYEQYF. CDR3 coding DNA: TGTGCCAGCAGTTATCCCGGGACCTACGAGCAGTACTTC.

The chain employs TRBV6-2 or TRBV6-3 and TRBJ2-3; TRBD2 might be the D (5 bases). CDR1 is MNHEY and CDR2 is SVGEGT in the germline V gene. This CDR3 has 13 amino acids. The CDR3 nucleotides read TGTGCAAGCCTGACGGGGAGCACAGATACGCAGTATTTT. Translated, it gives CASLTGSTDTQYF.

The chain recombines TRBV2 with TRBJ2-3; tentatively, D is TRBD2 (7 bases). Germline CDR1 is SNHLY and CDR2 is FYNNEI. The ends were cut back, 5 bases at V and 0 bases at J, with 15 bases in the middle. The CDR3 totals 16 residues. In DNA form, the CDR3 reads TGTGCCAGCAGTCCCCTTGGGGGGGGCAGCACAGATACGCAGTATTTT. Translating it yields CASSPLGGGSTDTQYF.

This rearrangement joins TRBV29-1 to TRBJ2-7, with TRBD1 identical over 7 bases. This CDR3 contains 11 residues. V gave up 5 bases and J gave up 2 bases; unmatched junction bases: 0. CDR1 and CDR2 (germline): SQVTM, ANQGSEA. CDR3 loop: CSVTGAYEQYF. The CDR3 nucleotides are TGCAGCGTTACAGGGGCCTACGAGCAGTACTTC.

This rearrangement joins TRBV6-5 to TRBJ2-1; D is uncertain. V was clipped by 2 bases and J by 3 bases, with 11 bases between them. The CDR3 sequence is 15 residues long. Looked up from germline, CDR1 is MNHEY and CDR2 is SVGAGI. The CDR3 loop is CASSYRATGYNEQFF. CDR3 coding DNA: TGTGCCAGCAGTTACCGGGCGACTGGCTACAATGAGCAGTTCTTC.

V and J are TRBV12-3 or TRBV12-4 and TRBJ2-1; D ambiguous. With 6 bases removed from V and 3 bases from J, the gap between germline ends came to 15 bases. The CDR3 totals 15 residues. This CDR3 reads CASSDDRGNYNEQFF. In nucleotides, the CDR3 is TGTGCCAGCAGCGATGATCGCGGAAACTACAATGAGCAGTTCTTC.

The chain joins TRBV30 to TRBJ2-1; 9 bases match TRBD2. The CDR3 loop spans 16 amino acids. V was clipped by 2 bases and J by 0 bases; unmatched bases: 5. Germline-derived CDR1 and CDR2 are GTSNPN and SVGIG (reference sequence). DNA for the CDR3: TGTGCCTGGAGTCGTTTTAGCGGGAGCTCCTACAATGAGCAGTTCTTC. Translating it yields CAWSRFSGSSYNEQFF.

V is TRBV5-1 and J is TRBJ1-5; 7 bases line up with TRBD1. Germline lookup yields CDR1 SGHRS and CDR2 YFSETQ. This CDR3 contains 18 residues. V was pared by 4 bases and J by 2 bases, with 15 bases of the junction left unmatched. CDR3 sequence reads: CASSRRPGGGRGNQPQHF. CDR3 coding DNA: TGCGCCAGCAGCCGTAGGCCCGGAGGGGGCAGGGGCAATCAGCCCCAGCATTTT.

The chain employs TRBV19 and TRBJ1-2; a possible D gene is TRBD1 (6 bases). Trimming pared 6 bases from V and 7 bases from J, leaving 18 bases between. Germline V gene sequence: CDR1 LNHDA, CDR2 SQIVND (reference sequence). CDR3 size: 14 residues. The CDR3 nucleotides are TGTGCCAGTAGCCCCTGGACAGTTCTCCCTGGCTACACCTTC. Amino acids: CASSPWTVLPGYTF. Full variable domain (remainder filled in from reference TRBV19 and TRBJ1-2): DGGITQSPKYLFRKEGQNVTLSCEQNLNHDAMYWYRQDPGQGLRLIYYSQIVNDFQKGDIAEGYSVSREKKESFPLTVTSAQKNPTAFYLCASSPWTVLPGYTFGSGTRLTVV.

This CDR3 is CASSPHPPTLTYEQYF. In nucleotides, the CDR3 is TGTGCCAGCTCACCCCACCCCCCGACACTGACCTACGAGCAGTACTTC. The rearrangement uses TRBV18 and TRBJ2-7; D uncertain. The CDR3 covers 16 residues. From germline, CDR1 is KGHSH and CDR2 LQKENI. V was pared by 3 bases and J by 2 bases, with 17 bases between.

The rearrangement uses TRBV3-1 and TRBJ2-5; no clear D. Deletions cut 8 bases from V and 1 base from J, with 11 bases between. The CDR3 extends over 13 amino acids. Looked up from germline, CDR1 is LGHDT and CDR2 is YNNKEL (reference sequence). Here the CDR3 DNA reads TGTGCCAGCTCATGGACCGTCCAAGAGACCCAGTACTTC. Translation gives CASSWTVQETQYF.

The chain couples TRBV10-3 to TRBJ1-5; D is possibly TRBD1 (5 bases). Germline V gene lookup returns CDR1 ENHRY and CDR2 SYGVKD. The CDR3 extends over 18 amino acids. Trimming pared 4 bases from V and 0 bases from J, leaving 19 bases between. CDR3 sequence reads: CAISVADILFYSNQPQHF. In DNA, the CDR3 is TGTGCCATCAGTGTGGCGGACATCCTCTTCTATAGCAATCAGCCCCAGCATTTT.

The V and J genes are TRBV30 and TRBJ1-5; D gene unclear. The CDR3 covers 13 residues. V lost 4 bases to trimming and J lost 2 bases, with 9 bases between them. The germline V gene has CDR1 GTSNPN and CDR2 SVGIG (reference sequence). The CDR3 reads CAWTGGGNQPQHF. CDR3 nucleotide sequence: TGTGCCTGGACGGGTGGCGGCAATCAGCCCCAGCATTTT.

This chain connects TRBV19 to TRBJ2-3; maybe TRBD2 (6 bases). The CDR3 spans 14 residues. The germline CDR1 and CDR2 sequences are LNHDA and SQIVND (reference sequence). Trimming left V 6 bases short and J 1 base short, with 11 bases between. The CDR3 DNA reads TGTGCCAGTAGCCGGGACTTCCGCACAGATACGCAGTATTTT. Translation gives CASSRDFRTDTQYF.

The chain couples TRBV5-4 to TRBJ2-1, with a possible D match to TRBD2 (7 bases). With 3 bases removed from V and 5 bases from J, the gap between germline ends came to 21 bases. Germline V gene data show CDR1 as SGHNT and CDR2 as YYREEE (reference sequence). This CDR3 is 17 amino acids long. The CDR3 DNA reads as TGTGCCAGCAGCTCCGGGGGGCTATCGTCCTCGAACAATGAGCAGTTCTTC. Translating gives CASSSGGLSSSNNEQFF.

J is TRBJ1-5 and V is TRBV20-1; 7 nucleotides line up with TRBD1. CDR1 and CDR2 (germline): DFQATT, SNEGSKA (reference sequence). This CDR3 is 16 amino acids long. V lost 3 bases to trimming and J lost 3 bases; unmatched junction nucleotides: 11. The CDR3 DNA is TGCAGTGCTAGGGACAGGAGCCATAGTCCCAATCAGCCCCAGCATTTT. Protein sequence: CSARDRSHSPNQPQHF.

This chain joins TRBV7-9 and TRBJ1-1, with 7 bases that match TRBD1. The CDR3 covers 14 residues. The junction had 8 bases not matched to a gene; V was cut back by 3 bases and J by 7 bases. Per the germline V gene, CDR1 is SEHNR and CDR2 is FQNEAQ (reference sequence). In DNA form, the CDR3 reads TGTGCCAGCAGCTTGGGAGGGGGCAGGGGTGAAGCTTTCTTT. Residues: CASSLGGGRGEAFF.

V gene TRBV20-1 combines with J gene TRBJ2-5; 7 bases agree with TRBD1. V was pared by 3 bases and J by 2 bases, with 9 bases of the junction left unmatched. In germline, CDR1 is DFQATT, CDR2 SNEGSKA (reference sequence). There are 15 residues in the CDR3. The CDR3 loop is CSASGGQVLQETQYF. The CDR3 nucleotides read TGCAGTGCTAGTGGCGGACAGGTGTTACAAGAGACCCAGTACTTC.